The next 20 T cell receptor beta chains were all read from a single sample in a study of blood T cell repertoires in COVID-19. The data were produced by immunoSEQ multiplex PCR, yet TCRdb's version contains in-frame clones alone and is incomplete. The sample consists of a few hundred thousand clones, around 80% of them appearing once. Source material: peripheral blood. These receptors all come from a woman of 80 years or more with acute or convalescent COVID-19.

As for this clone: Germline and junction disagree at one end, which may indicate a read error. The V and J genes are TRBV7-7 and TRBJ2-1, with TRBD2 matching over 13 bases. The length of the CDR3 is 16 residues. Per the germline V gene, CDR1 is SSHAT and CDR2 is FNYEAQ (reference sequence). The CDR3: CASSFGLAGANNEQFF. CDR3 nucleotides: TGTGCTAGCAGCTTTGGACTAGCGGGGGCCAACAATGAGCAGTTCTTC.

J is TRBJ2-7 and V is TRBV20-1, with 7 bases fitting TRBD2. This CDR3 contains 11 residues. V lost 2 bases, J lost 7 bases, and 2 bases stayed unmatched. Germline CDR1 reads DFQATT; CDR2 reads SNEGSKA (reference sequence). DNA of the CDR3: TGCAGTGCTAGACGCGGGAGAGAGCAGTACTTC. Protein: CSARRGREQYF.

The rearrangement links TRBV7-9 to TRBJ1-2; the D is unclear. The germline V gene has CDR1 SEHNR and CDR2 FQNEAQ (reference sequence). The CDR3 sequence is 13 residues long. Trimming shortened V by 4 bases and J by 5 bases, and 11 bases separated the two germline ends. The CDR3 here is CASSSQADYGYTF. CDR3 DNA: TGTGCCAGCAGCTCCCAGGCCGATTATGGCTACACCTTC.

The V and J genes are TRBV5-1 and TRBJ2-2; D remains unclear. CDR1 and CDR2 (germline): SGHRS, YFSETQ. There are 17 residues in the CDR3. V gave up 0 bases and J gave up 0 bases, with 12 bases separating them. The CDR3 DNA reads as TGCGCCAGCAGCTTGGCTTCAGGAACCTCGAACACCGGGGAGCTGTTTTTT. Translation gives CASSLASGTSNTGELFF. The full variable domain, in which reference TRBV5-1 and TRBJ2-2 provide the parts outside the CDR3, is KAGVTQTPRYLIKTRGQQVTLSCSPISGHRSVSWYQQTPGQGLQFLFEYFSETQRNKGNFPGRFSGRQFSNSRSEMNVSTLELGDSALYLCASSLASGTSNTGELFFGEGSRLTVL.

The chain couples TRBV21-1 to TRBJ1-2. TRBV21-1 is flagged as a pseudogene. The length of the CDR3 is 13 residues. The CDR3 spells CAARPGGGYGYTF. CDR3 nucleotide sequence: TGTGCCGCCCGTCCGGGAGGTGGCTATGGCTACACCTTC.

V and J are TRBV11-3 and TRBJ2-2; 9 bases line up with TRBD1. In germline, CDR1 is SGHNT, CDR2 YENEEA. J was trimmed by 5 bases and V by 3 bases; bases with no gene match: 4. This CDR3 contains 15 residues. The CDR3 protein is CASSLTGGGTGELFF. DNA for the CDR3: TGTGCCAGCAGCTTGACAGGGGGAGGTACCGGGGAGCTGTTTTTT.

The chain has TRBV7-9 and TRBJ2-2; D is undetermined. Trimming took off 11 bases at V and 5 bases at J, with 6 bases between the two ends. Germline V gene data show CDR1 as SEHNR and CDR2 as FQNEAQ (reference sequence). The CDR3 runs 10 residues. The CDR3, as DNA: TGTGCCTTCGGGACCGGGGAGCTGTTTTTT. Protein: CAFGTGELFF.

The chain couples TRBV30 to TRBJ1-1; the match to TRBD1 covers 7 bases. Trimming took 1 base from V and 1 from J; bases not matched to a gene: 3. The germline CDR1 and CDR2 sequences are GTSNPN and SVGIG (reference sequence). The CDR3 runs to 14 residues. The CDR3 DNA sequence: TGTGCCTGGAGTGGACAGGGATGGAACACTGAAGCTTTCTTT. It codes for CAWSGQGWNTEAFF. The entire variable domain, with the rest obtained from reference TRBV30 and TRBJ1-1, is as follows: SQTIHQWPATLVQPVGSPLSLECTVEGTSNPNLYWYRQAAGRGLQLLFYSVGIGQISSEVPQNLSASRPQDRQFILSSKKLLLSDSGFYLCAWSGQGWNTEAFFGQGTRLTVV.

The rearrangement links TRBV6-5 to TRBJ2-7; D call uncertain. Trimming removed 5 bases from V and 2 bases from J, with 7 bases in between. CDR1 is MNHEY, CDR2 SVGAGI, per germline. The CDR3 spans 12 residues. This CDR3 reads CASSTATYEQYF. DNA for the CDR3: TGTGCCAGCAGTACAGCTACCTACGAGCAGTACTTC.

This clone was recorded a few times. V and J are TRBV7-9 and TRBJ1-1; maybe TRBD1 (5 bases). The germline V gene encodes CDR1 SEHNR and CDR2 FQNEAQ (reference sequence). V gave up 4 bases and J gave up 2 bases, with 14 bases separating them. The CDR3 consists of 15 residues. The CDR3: CASSSGLGLNTEAFF. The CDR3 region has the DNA TGTGCCAGCAGCTCGGGACTGGGGCTAAACACTGAAGCTTTCTTT.

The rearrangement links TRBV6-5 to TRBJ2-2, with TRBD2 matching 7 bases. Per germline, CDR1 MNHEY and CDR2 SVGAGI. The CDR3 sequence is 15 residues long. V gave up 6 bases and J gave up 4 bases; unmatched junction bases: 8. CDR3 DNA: TGTGCCAGCAGCCCCAGCGGGATGAGCACCGGGGAGCTGTTTTTT. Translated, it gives CASSPSGMSTGELFF.

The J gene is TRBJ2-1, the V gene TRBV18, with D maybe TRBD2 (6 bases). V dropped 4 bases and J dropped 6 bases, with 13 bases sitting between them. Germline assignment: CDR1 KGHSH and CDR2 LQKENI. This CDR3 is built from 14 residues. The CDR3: CASSLDYRANEQFF. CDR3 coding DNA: TGTGCCAGCTCACTGGACTACAGAGCCAATGAGCAGTTCTTC.

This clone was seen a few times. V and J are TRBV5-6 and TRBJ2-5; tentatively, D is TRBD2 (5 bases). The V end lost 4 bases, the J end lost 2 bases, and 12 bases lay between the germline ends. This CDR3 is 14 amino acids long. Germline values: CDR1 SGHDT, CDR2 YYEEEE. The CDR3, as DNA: TGTGCCAGCAGCCCCCTAGCTTTACAAGAGACCCAGTACTTC. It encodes CASSPLALQETQYF.

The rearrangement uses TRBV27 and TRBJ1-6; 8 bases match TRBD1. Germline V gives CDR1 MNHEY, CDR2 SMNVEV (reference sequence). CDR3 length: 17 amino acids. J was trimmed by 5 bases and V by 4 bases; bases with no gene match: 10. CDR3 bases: TGTGCCAGCAGTTCCCCCTCGGCAGGGGGCAATAATTCACCCCTCCACTTT. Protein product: CASSSPSAGGNNSPLHF.

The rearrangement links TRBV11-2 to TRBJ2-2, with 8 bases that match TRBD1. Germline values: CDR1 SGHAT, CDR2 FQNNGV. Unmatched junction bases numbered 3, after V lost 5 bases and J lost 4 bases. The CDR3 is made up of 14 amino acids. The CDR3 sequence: CASSTGQVTGELFF. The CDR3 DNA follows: TGTGCCAGCAGCACGGGACAGGTCACCGGGGAGCTGTTTTTT.

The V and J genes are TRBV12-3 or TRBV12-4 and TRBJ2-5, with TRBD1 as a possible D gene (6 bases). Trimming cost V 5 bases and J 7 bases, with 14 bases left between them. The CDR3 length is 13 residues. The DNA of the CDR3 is TGTGCCAGCAGTAACAGGGATTCAGTGACCCAGTACTTC. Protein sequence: CASSNRDSVTQYF.

The CDR3 DNA sequence: TGCGCCAGCAGCTTGGGGTGGCAGACAACTAATGAAAAACTGTTTTTT. This encodes CASSLGWQTTNEKLFF. The J gene is TRBJ1-4, the V gene TRBV5-1; D not certain. Trimming removed 0 bases from V and 0 bases from J, with 9 bases in between. Germline loops: CDR1 SGHRS, CDR2 YFSETQ. The CDR3 has 16 amino acids.

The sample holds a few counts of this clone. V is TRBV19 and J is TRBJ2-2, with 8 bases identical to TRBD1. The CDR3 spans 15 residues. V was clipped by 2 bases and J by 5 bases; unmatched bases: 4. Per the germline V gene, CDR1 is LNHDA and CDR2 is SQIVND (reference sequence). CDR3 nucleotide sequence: TGTGCCAGTAGTATATCTCAGGGGGCGACCGGGGAGCTGTTTTTT. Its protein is CASSISQGATGELFF.

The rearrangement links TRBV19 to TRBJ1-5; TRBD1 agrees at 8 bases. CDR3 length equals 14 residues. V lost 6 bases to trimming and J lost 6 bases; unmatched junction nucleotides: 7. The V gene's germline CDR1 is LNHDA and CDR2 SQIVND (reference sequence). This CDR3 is CASRVDRAGQPQHF. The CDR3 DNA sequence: TGTGCCAGTAGGGTGGACAGGGCGGGTCAGCCCCAGCATTTT.

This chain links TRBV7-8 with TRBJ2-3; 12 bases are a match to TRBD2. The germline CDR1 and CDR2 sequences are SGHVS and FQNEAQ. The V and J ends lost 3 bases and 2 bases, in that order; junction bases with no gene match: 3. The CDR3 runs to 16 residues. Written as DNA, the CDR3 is TGTGCCAGCAGCTTTACTAGCGGGGGGTCCACAGATACGCAGTATTTT. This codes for CASSFTSGGSTDTQYF.